These 2 T cell receptor beta chains were all obtained from the same sample, sequenced in a study of early T cells in non-severe SARS-CoV-2 infection. MiXCR, applied by TCRdb to the 5' RACE reads, yields one record per CDR3 protein. The sample carries roughly 53,000 distinct CDR3 sequences, approximately 8% recorded once. The source was whole blood, collected at baseline. These receptors were obtained from an adult who was a healthcare worker with PCR-confirmed SARS-CoV-2 infection or an uninfected control (not recorded which).

This clonotype was observed at least ten times. The chain combines TRBV9 with TRBJ1-2; no firm D call. This CDR3 is 14 amino acids long. The germline gives CDR1 SGDLS, CDR2 YYNGEE. V shed 0 bases and J shed 4 bases, with 10 bases lying between them. The CDR3 coding sequence is TGTGCCAGCAGCGTAGACACGGTGGGCTATGGCTACACCTTC. Translation: CASSVDTVGYGYTF.

The chain recombines TRBV3-1 with TRBJ2-2; the match to TRBD2 covers 8 bases. Germline CDR1 and CDR2: LGHDT and YNNKEL (reference sequence). V shed 4 bases and J 6 bases; nucleotides not matched to a gene: 10. CDR3 length equals 16 residues. CDR3 nucleotide sequence: TGTGCCAGCAGCCTAGCTCCCGGGACTAGATCCGGGGAGCTGTTTTTT. Translating it yields CASSLAPGTRSGELFF.